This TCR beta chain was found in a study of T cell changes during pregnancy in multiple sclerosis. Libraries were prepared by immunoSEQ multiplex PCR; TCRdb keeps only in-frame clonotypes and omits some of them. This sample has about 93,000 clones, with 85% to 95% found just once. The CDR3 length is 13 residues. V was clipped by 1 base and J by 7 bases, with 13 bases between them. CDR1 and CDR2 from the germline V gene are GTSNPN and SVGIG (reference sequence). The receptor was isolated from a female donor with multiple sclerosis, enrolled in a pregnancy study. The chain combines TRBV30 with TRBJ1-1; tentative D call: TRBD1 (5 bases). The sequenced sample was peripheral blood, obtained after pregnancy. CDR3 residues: CAWSGEGRVEAFF. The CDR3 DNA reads TGTGCCTGGAGTGGGGAGGGGAGGGTTGAAGCTTTCTTT.